These T cell receptor beta chains were read from a single sample in a study of control samples from healthy donors and cancer patients. Sequenced by immunoSEQ multiplex PCR; TCRdb stores in-frame clones only, minus some. The sample has about 65,000 clones, 75% to 95% seen once; the top ten hold approximately 1.2%. The sample was PBMCs. The receptors stem from a woman aged 45-60 years with colorectal cancer. Each CDR3 is given with its conserved first and last residue. The D gene is left open where the match is weak. Only some rows state a clone size, as once, few, many or a class for expanded clones.

CDR3	DNA	D	J	size	V
CAISGPQGRLLTNYGYTF	TGTGCCATCAGTGGTCCCCAGGGGAGGCTCCTTACTAACTATGGCTACACCTTC	NA	TRBJ1-2	once	TRBV10-3
CASSEGGSYNSPLHF	TGTGCCAGCAGTGAGGGCGGCTCCTATAATTCACCCCTCCACTTT	NA	TRBJ1-6	once	TRBV6-1
CASSDGTAFYEQYF	TGTGCCAGCAGTGACGGGACAGCCTTCTACGAGCAGTACTTC	TRBD1	TRBJ2-7	NA	TRBV2
CASSLLRQGDTGELFF	TGCGCCAGCAGCTTGCTCCGACAGGGGGACACCGGGGAGCTGTTTTTT	TRBD1	TRBJ2-2	once	TRBV4-1
CASSPGQGAGTQYF	TGCGCCAGCAGCCCCGGACAGGGAGCCGGTACGCAGTATTTT	TRBD1	TRBJ2-3	NA	TRBV4-1
CASSQEDRVPYEQYF	TGTGCCAGCAGCCAAGAGGACAGGGTTCCCTACGAGCAGTACTTC	TRBD1	TRBJ2-7	NA	TRBV3-1/TRBV3-2
CASSLNRGETQYF	TGTGCCAGCAGTTTAAATCGGGGAGAGACCCAGTACTTC	NA	TRBJ2-5	NA	TRBV28
CASSLVGPYDTQYF	TGTGCCAGCAGCTTGGTAGGGCCTTACGATACGCAGTATTTT	NA	TRBJ2-3	NA	TRBV5-4
CATSASGNQPQHF	TGTGCCACCAGTGCTAGCGGGAACCAGCCCCAGCATTTT	NA	TRBJ1-5	NA	TRBV24-1
CASSNLGPNEKLFF	TGTGCCAGCAGTAATCTGGGGCCGAATGAAAAACTGTTTTTT	NA	TRBJ1-4	once	TRBV2
CASSPTWGYEQYF	TGTGCCAGCAGTCCAACCTGGGGCTACGAGCAGTACTTC	NA	TRBJ2-7	NA	TRBV6-5
CASSPIGDSYNEQFF	TGTGCCAGCAGTCCCATAGGGGACTCCTACAATGAGCAGTTCTTC	NA	TRBJ2-1	NA	TRBV6-5
CATSGGLAGDTGELFF	TGCGCCACCTCTGGGGGGCTAGCGGGGGACACCGGGGAGCTGTTTTTT	TRBD2	TRBJ2-2	NA	TRBV10-2
CASSPGGGTDTQYF	TGTGCCAGCAGCCCAGGAGGAGGCACAGATACGCAGTATTTT	NA	TRBJ2-3	NA	TRBV14
CASSRGKDSTDTQYF	TGTGCCAGCTCCCGGGGGAAGGATAGCACAGATACGCAGTATTTT	NA	TRBJ2-3	NA	TRBV18
CASSVAYTDTQYF	TGTGCCAGCAGCGTGGCTTACACAGATACGCAGTATTTT	NA	TRBJ2-3	NA	TRBV9
CSAVGTSPLHF	TGCAGTGCTGTAGGGACCTCACCCCTCCACTTT	NA	TRBJ1-6	NA	TRBV20-1
CASSVASGRAPGELFF	TGTGCCAGCAGCGTAGCTAGCGGGAGGGCCCCCGGGGAGCTGTTTTTT	TRBD2	TRBJ2-2	NA	TRBV9
CSVARQGALYGYTF	TGCAGCGTTGCGAGACAGGGGGCCTTGTATGGCTACACCTTC	TRBD1	TRBJ1-2	NA	TRBV29-1
CASSQDLPGRSGNTIYF	TGTGCCAGCAGCCAAGATCTGCCAGGGCGCTCTGGAAACACCATATATTTT	NA	TRBJ1-3	NA	TRBV3-1/TRBV3-2
CASTYRGVMPEAFF	TGTGCCAGCACCTACAGGGGAGTGATGCCTGAAGCTTTCTTT	TRBD1	TRBJ1-1	NA	TRBV6-5
CASSPRGVGRNTEAFF	TGTGCCAGCAGCCCGCGGGGCGTAGGGAGGAACACTGAAGCTTTCTTT	NA	TRBJ1-1	NA	TRBV3-1/TRBV3-2
CASSQEVVRTETYEQYF	TGTGCCAGCAGCCAAGAAGTGGTGCGGACAGAGACTTACGAGCAGTACTTC	NA	TRBJ2-7	NA	TRBV3-1/TRBV3-2
CASSFEGYEQYF	TGTGCCAGCAGCTTCGAGGGCTACGAGCAGTACTTC	NA	TRBJ2-7	NA	TRBV7-9
CSSRAGAEGTEAFF	TGCAGCTCTAGGGCAGGGGCCGAGGGCACTGAAGCTTTCTTT	NA	TRBJ1-1	NA	TRBV29-1
CASSNREGFNEQYF	TGTGCCAGCAGTAATCGGGAGGGTTTCAACGAGCAGTACTTC	TRBD2	TRBJ2-7	once	TRBV25-1
CASRLRLGYNEQFF	TGTGCCAGTCGGCTTCGGCTCGGGTACAATGAGCAGTTCTTC	NA	TRBJ2-1	NA	TRBV19
CASSPSSGGPYEQYF	TGTGCCAGCAGCCCTTCCTCAGGGGGCCCCTACGAGCAGTACTTC	TRBD1	TRBJ2-7	once	TRBV7-3
CASSTIQGDEQYF	TGCGCCAGCAGCACCATACAGGGGGACGAGCAGTACTTC	TRBD1	TRBJ2-7	NA	TRBV5-1
CSASGRGETGYTF	TGCAGTGCTAGTGGCAGGGGTGAGACAGGCTACACCTTC	NA	TRBJ1-2	NA	TRBV20-1
CASSLDRGRIDTQYF	TGTGCCAGCAGCCTGGACAGGGGGCGCATAGATACGCAGTATTTT	TRBD1	TRBJ2-3	NA	TRBV5-8
CASRKTDYGYTF	TGTGCCTCCCGAAAGACGGACTATGGCTACACCTTC	NA	TRBJ1-2	NA	TRBV30
CASSLEGGTSGNEQFF	TGCGCCAGCAGCTTGGAGGGGGGTACCTCGGGAAATGAGCAGTTCTTC	NA	TRBJ2-1	NA	TRBV5-1
CASSSGGLAGGTDTQYF	TGTGCTAGCAGCTCCGGGGGACTAGCGGGGGGCACAGATACGCAGTATTTT	TRBD2	TRBJ2-3	once	TRBV7-7
CASSQDYYGYTF	TGTGCCAGCAGCCAAGATTACTATGGCTACACCTTC	NA	TRBJ1-2	NA	TRBV14
CAWSPTRTGKASEAFF	TGTGCCTGGAGTCCGACAAGGACAGGGAAGGCCTCTGAAGCTTTCTTT	TRBD1	TRBJ1-1	NA	TRBV30
CASRTSGSTRSSDTQYF	TGCGCCAGCCGGACTAGCGGGAGTACTCGATCATCAGATACGCAGTATTTT	TRBD2	TRBJ2-3	NA	TRBV5-1
CATSDDNRGVWEQFF	TGTGCCACCAGTGACGACAACAGGGGAGTGTGGGAGCAGTTCTTC	TRBD1	TRBJ2-1	NA	TRBV24-1
CASSLHSGEGTGELFF	TGTGCCAGCAGTTTACATAGCGGGGAGGGGACCGGGGAGCTGTTTTTT	TRBD2	TRBJ2-2	NA	TRBV27
CATNDGYSGANVLTF	TGTGCCACGAACGATGGGTACTCTGGGGCCAACGTCCTGACTTTC	NA	TRBJ2-6	NA	TRBV10-3
CASRGLAGVGGELFF	TGTGCCAGCAGGGGGCTAGCGGGAGTCGGCGGGGAGCTGTTTTTT	TRBD2	TRBJ2-2	NA	TRBV27
CSVVSSGRDNEQFF	TGCAGCGTTGTCAGTAGCGGGAGGGACAATGAGCAGTTCTTC	TRBD2	TRBJ2-1	once	TRBV29-1
CASSEGRRGRIYNQPQHF	TGTGCCAGCAGTGAAGGGCGCAGGGGGCGAATCTATAATCAGCCCCAGCATTTT	TRBD1	TRBJ1-5	NA	TRBV6-1
CAISGRQDNTEAFF	TGTGCCATCAGTGGACGGCAGGATAACACTGAAGCTTTCTTT	NA	TRBJ1-1	NA	TRBV10-3
CASSVGSGMSNEQFF	TGTGCCAGCAGCGTAGGTTCAGGGATGAGCAATGAGCAGTTCTTC	NA	TRBJ2-1	NA	TRBV9
CASKGVSEAFF	TGTGCCAGCAAGGGGGTCAGTGAAGCTTTCTTT	NA	TRBJ1-1	NA	TRBV3-1/TRBV3-2
CASSLETGVLVYEQYF	TGCGCCAGCAGCTTGGAGACCGGGGTCCTTGTCTACGAGCAGTACTTC	NA	TRBJ2-7	NA	TRBV5-1
CASSLVGTGGSEETQYF	TGTGCCAGCAGCTTGGTGGGTACAGGGGGCTCGGAAGAGACCCAGTACTTC	TRBD1	TRBJ2-5	NA	TRBV5-4
CASSSGPLYEQYF	TGTGCCAGCAGCTCTGGGCCTCTCTACGAGCAGTACTTC	NA	TRBJ2-7	NA	TRBV3-1/TRBV3-2
CASSSGVGQFF	TGTGCCAGCAGTAGCGGTGTAGGGCAGTTCTTC	NA	TRBJ2-1	NA	TRBV6-5
CASSVVPENTEAFF	TGTGCCAGCAGCGTAGTACCCGAGAACACTGAAGCTTTCTTT	NA	TRBJ1-1	once	TRBV9
CASSSAKRTSGRGETQYF	TGCGCCAGCAGCTCGGCAAAACGGACTAGCGGGAGAGGAGAGACCCAGTACTTC	TRBD2	TRBJ2-5	NA	TRBV5-1
CASSIGTSGRGDTQYF	TGTGCCAGCAGCATCGGGACTAGCGGGAGGGGAGATACGCAGTATTTT	TRBD2	TRBJ2-3	NA	TRBV7-7
CASSLTLGTYNEQFF	TGTGCCAGCAGCTTAACCCTCGGGACCTACAATGAGCAGTTCTTC	NA	TRBJ2-1	NA	TRBV7-3
CSFSTGANYGYTF	TGCAGCTTCAGCACAGGGGCAAACTATGGCTACACCTTC	TRBD1	TRBJ1-2	NA	TRBV29-1
CASSLDIGGAQYF	TGTGCCAGCAGCTTAGATATCGGTGGTGCGCAGTATTTT	NA	TRBJ2-3	NA	TRBV11-3
CASSPRLGDTGELFF	TGTGCCAGCAGCCCCCGCTTGGGTGACACCGGGGAGCTGTTTTTT	NA	TRBJ2-2	NA	TRBV9
CASTRDPYNSPLHF	TGTGCCAGTACCCGGGACCCCTATAATTCACCCCTCCACTTT	NA	TRBJ1-6	NA	TRBV19
CASSQEGGRGEKLFF	TGTGCCAGCAGCCAAGAAGGAGGGAGGGGTGAAAAACTGTTTTTT	NA	TRBJ1-4	NA	TRBV3-1/TRBV3-2
CASSLTKWGVSGNTIYF	TGTGCCAGCAGTTTGACCAAATGGGGGGTTTCGGGAAACACCATATATTTT	NA	TRBJ1-3	NA	TRBV28